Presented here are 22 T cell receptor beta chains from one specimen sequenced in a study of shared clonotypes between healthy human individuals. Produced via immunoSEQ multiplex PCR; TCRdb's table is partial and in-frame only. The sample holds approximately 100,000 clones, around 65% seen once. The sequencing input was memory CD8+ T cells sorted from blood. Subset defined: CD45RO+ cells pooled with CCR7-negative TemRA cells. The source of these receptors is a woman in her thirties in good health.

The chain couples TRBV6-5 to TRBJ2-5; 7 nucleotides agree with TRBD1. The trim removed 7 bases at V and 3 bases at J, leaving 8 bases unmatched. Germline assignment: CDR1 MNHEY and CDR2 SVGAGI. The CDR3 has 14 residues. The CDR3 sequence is CASNLGTAKETQYF. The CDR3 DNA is TGTGCCAGCAACCTAGGGACAGCCAAAGAGACCCAGTACTTC.

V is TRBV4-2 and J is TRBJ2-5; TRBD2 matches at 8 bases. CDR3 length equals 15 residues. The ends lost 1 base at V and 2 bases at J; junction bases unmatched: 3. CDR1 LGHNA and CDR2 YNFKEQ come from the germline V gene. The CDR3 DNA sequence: TGTGCCAGCAGCCAAGTAACGGGAGGGCAAGAGACCCAGTACTTC. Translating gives CASSQVTGGQETQYF.

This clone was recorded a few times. CDR3 residues: CASSEVADPREQYF. The CDR3 DNA follows: TGTGCCAGCAGTGAAGTGGCAGACCCTAGGGAGCAGTACTTC. The chain has TRBV2 and TRBJ2-7; D gene uncertain. V was pared by 1 base and J by 7 bases, with 14 bases between. The CDR3 runs 14 residues. The germline V gene encodes CDR1 SNHLY and CDR2 FYNNEI.

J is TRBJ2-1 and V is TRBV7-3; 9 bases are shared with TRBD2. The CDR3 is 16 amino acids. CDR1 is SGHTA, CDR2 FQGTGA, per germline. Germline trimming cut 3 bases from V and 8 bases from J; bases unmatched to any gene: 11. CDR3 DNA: TGTGCCAGCAGCTTGACAGCGGGAGGACAGTTCCATGAGCAGTTCTTC. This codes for CASSLTAGGQFHEQFF. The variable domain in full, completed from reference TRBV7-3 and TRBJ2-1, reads GAGVSQTPSNKVTEKGKYVELRCDPISGHTALYWYRQSLGQGPEFLIYFQGTGAADDSGLPNDRFFAVRPEGSVSTLKIQRTERGDSAVYLCASSLTAGGQFHEQFFGPGTRLTVL.

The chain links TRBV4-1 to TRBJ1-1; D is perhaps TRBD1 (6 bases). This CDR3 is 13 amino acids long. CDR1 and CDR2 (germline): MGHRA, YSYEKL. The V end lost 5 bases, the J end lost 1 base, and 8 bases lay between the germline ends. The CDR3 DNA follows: TGCGCCAGCAGCGAAGGGGGGAACACTGAAGCTTTCTTT. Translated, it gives CASSEGGNTEAFF.

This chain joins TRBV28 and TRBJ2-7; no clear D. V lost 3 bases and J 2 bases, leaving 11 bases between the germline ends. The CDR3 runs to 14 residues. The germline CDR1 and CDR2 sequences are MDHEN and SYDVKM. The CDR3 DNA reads TGTGCCAGCAGTTTGTATTTACTTCCCTACGAGCAGTACTTC. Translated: CASSLYLLPYEQYF.

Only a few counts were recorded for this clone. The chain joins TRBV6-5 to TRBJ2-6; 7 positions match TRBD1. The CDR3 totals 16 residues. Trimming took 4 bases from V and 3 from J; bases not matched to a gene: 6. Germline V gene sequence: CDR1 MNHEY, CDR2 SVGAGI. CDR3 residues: CASSSGQSDGANVLTF. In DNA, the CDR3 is TGTGCCAGCAGTTCGGGACAGTCGGATGGGGCCAACGTCCTGACTTTC.

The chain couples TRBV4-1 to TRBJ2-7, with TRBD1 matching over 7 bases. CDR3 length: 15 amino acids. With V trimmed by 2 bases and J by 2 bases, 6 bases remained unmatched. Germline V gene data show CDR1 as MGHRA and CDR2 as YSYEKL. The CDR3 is CASSQTPGQTYEQYF. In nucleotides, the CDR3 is TGCGCCAGCAGCCAAACGCCGGGACAGACCTACGAGCAGTACTTC.

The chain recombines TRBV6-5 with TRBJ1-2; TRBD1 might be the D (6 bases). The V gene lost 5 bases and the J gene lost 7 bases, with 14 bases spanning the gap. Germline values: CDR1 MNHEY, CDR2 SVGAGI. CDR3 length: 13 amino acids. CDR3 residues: CASSKGEAGGYTF. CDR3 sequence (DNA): TGTGCCAGCAGTAAGGGGGAGGCGGGTGGCTACACCTTC.

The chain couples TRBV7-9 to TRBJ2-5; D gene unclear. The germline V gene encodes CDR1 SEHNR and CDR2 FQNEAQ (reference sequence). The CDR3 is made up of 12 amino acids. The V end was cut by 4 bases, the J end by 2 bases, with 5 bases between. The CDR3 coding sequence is TGTGCCAGCAGCTCGTCTCAAGAGACCCAGTACTTC. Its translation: CASSSSQETQYF. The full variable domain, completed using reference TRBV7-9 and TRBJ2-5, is DTGVSQNPRHKITKRGQNVTFRCDPISEHNRLYWYRQTLGQGPEFLTYFQNEAQLEKSRLLSDRFSAERPKGSFSTLEIQRTEQGDSAMYLCASSSSQETQYFGPGTRLLVL.

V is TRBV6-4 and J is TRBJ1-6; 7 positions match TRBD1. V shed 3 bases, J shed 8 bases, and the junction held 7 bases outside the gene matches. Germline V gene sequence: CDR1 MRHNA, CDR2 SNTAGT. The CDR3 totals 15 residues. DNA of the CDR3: TGTGCCAGCAGTGAGAAGGGAACAGGGGATTCACCCCTCCACTTT. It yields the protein CASSEKGTGDSPLHF.

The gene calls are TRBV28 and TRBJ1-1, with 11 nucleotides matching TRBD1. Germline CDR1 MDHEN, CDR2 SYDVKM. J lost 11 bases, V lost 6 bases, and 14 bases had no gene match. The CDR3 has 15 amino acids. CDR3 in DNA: TGTGCCAGCAGCAAACGGACAGGGGGCCGATTCATGGCTTTCTTT. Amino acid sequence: CASSKRTGGRFMAFF.

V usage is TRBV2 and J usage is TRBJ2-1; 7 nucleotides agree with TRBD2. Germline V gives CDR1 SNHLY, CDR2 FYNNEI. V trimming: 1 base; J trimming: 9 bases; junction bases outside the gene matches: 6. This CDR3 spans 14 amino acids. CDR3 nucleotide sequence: TGTGCCAGCAGTGAAGTTGAAAAGCGGGGTGAGCAGTTCTTC. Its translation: CASSEVEKRGEQFF. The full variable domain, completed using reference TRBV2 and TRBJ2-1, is EPEVTQTPSHQVTQMGQEVILRCVPISNHLYFYWYRQILGQKVEFLVSFYNNEISEKSEIFDDQFSVERPDGSNFTLKIRSTKLEDSAMYFCASSEVEKRGEQFFGPGTRLTVL.

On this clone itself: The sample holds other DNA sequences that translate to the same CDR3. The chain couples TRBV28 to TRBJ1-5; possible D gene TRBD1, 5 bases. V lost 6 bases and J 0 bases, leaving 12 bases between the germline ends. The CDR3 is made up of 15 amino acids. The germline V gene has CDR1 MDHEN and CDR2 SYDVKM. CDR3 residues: CASSSTGGSNQPQHF. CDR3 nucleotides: TGTGCCAGCAGCTCTACGGGGGGTAGCAATCAGCCCCAGCATTTT.

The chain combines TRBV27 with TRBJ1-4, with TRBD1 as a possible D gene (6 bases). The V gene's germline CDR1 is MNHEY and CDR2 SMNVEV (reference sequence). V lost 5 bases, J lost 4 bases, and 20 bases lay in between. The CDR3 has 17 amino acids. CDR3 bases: TGTGCCAGCAGTCCAATGCCGACAGGCGAGATTAATGAAAAACTGTTTTTT. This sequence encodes CASSPMPTGEINEKLFF.

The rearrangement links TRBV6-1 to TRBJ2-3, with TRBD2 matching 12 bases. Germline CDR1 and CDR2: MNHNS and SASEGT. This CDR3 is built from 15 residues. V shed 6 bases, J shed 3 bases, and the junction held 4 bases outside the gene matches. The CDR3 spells CASRTLAGGTDTQYF. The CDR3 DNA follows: TGTGCCAGCAGAACCCTAGCGGGAGGGACAGATACGCAGTATTTT.

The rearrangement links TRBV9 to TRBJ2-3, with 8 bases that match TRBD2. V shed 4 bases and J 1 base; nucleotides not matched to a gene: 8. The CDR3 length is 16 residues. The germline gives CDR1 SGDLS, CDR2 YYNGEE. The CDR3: CASSNEAGARTDTQYF. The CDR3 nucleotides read TGTGCCAGCAGCAACGAAGCGGGGGCCCGCACAGATACGCAGTATTTT.

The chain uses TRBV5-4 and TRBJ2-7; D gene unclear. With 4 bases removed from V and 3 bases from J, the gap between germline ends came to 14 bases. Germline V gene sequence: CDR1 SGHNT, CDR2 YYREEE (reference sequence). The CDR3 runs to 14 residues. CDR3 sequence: CASSAGRVVYEQYF. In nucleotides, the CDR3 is TGTGCCAGCAGCGCCGGACGCGTCGTCTACGAGCAGTACTTC. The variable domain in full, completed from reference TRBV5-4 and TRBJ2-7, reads ETGVTQSPTHLIKTRGQQVTLRCSSQSGHNTVSWYQQALGQGPQFIFQYYREEENGRGNFPPRFSGLQFPNYSSELNVNALELDDSALYLCASSAGRVVYEQYFGPGTRLTVT.

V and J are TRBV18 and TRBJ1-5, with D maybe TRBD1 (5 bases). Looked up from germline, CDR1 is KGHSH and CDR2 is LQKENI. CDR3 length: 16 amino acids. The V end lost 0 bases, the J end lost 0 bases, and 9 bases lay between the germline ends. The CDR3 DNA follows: TGTGCCAGCTCACCACCCCAGGGAGGTAGCAATCAGCCCCAGCATTTT. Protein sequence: CASSPPQGGSNQPQHF. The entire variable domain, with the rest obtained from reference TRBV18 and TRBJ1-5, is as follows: NAGVMQNPRHLVRRRGQEARLRCSPMKGHSHVYWYRQLPEEGLKFMVYLQKENIIDESGMPKERFSAEFPKEGPSILRIQQVVRGDSAAYFCASSPPQGGSNQPQHFGDGTRLSIL.

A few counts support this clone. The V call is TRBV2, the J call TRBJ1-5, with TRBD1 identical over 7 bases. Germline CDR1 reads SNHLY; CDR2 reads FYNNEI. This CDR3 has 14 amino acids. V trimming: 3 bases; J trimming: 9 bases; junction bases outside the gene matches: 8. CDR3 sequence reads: CASSEFDRARPQHF. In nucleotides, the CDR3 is TGTGCCAGCAGTGAGTTCGACAGGGCGAGGCCCCAGCATTTT.

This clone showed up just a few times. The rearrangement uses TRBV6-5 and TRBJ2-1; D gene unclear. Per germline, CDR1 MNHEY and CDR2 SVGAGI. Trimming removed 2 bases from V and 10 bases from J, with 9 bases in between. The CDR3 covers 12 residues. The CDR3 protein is CASSYLSGEQFF. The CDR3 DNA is TGTGCCAGCAGTTACCTTAGTGGGGAGCAGTTCTTC.

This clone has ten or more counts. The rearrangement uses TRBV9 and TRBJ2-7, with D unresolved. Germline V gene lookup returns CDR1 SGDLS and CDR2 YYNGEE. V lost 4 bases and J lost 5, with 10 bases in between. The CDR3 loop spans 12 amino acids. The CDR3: CASSPPSHEQYF. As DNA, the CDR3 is TGTGCCAGCAGCCCCCCTTCCCACGAGCAGTACTTC.